Sequencing of this T cell receptor beta chain was carried out in a study of cytomegalovirus exposure and HLA in healthy donors. While unrecorded immune exposures were likely, the donors were nominally healthy when sampled. On this clone itself: Its antigen is still unknown.

Overall study findings and caveats: It was taken for granted in presence/absence analyses that sequencing depth across donors was roughly uniform. Most CMV-associated TCR beta chains were later found to appear HLA-restricted. Both high specificity and high sensitivity reportedly marked the classifier's diagnosis of cytomegalovirus status.

Use of 60 Vbeta and 13 Jbeta primers characterized the PCR. Sequencing used immunoSEQ multiplex PCR; TCRdb keeps in-frame clones, though not all of them. The sample spans 25,000 to 35,000 clones; the ten largest clones claim 3% to 4%. Sequenced: PBMCs. The origin of this receptor is a man in his forties or fifties in good health and CMV-seronegative.

CDR3 loop: CASRTGLAGDPCSSTDTQYF. The CDR3 region has the DNA TGTGCCAGCAGGACTGGACTAGCGGGAGACCCTTGTTCTAGCACAGATACGCAGTATTTT. This rearrangement joins TRBV6-4 to TRBJ2-3; 13 positions match TRBD2. J lost 0 bases, V lost 6 bases, and 15 bases had no gene match. The CDR3 consists of 20 residues. Germline V gene data show CDR1 as MRHNA and CDR2 as SNTAGT.